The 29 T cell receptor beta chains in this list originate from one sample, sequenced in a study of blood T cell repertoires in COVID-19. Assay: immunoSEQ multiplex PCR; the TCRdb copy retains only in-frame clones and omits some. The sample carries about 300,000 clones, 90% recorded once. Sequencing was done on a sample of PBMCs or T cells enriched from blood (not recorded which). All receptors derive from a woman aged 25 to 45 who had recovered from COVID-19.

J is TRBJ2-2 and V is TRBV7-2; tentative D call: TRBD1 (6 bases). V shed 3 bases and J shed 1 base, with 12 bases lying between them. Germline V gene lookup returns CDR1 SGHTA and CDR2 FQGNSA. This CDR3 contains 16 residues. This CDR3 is CASSFPGTMNTGELFF. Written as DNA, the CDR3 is TGTGCCAGCAGCTTCCCCGGGACAATGAACACCGGGGAGCTGTTTTTT.

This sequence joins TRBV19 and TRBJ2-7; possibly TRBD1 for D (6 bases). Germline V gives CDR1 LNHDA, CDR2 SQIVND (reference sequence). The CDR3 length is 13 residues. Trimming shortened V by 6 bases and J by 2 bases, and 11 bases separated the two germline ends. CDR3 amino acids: CASSADSTYEQYF. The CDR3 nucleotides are TGTGCCAGTAGCGCGGACAGCACCTACGAGCAGTACTTC.

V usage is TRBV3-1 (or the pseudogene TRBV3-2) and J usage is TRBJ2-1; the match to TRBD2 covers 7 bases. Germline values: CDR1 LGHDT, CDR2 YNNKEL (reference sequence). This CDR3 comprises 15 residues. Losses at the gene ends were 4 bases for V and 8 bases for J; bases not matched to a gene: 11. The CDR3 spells CASSLAGREYDEQFF. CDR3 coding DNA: TGTGCCAGCAGCCTGGCAGGGCGGGAGTACGATGAGCAGTTCTTC.

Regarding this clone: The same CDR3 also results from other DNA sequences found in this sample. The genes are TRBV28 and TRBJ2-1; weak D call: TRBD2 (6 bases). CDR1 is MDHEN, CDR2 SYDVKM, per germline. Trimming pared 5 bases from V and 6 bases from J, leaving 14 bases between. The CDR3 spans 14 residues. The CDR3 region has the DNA TGTGCCAGCAGTCTACCGGCCGGGGGCAATGAGCAGTTCTTC. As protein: CASSLPAGGNEQFF.

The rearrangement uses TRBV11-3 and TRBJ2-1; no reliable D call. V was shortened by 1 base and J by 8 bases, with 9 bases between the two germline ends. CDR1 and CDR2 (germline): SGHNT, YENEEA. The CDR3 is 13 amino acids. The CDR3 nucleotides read TGTGCCAGCAGCTTAGCGCGGTGGGATGAGCAGTTCTTC. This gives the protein CASSLARWDEQFF. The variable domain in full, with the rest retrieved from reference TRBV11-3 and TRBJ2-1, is EAGVVQSPRYKIIEKKQPVAFWCNPISGHNTLYWYLQNLGQGPELLIRYENEEAVDDSQLPKDRFSAERLKGVDSTLKIQPAELGDSAVYLCASSLARWDEQFFGPGTRLTVL.

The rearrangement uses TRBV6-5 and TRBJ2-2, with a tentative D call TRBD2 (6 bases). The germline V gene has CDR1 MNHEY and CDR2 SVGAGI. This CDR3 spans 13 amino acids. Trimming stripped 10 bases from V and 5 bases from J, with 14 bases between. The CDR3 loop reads CANLEEGTGELFF. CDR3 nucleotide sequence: TGTGCCAACCTAGAGGAGGGGACCGGGGAGCTGTTTTTT.

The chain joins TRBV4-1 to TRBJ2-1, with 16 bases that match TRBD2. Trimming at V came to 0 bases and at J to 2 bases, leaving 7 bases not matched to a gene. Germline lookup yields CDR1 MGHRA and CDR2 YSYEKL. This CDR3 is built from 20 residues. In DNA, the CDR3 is TGCGCCAGCAGCCAAGATTTGGGACTAGCGGGAGGGCGGACCTACAATGAGCAGTTCTTC. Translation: CASSQDLGLAGGRTYNEQFF.

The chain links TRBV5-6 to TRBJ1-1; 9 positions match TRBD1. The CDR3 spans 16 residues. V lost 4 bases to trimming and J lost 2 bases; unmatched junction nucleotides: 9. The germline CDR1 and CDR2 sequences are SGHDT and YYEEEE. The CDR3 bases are TGTGCCAGCAGCCTACTCCGAACAGGGGGCAACACTGAAGCTTTCTTT. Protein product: CASSLLRTGGNTEAFF.

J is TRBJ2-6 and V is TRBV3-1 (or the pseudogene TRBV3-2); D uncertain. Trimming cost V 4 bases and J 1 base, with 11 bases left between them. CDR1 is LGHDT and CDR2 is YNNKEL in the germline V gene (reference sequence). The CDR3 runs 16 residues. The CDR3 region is CASSPHGSSGANVLTF. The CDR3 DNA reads TGTGCCAGCAGCCCGCACGGTTCATCTGGGGCCAACGTCCTGACTTTC.

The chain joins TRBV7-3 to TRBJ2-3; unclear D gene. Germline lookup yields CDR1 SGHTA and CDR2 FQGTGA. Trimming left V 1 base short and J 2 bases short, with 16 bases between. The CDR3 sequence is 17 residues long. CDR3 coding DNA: TGTGCCAGCAGCTTAAACCCCCTACTCAAAAACACAGATACGCAGTATTTT. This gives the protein CASSLNPLLKNTDTQYF.

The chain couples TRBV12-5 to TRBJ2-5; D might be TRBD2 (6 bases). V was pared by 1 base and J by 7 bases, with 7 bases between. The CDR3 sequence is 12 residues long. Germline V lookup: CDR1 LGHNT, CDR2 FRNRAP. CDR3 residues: CASGLDGGTQYF. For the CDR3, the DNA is TGTGCTAGTGGTTTGGACGGGGGGACCCAGTACTTC.

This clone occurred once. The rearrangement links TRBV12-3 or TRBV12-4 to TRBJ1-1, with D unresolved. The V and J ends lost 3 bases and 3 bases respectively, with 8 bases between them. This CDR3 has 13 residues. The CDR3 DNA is TGTGCCAGCAGTTTTCATTTGTACACTGAAGCTTTCTTT. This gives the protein CASSFHLYTEAFF.

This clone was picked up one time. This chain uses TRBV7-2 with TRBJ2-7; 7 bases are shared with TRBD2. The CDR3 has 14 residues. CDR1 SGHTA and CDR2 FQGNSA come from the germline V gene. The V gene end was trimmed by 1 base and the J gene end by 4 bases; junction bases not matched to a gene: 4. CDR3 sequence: CASSLGGGGYEQYF. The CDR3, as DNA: TGTGCCAGCAGCTTAGGTGGCGGGGGTTACGAGCAGTACTTC.

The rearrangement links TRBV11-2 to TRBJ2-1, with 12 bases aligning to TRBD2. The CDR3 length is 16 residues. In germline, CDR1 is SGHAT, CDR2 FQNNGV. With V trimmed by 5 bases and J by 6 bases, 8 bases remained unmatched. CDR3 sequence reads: CASSTSLAGGPNEQFF. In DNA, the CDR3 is TGTGCCAGCAGCACATCACTAGCGGGAGGTCCCAATGAGCAGTTCTTC. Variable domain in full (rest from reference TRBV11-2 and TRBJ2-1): EAGVAQSPRYKIIEKRQSVAFWCNPISGHATLYWYQQILGQGPKLLIQFQNNGVVDDSQLPKDRFSAERLKGVDSTLKIQPAKLEDSAVYLCASSTSLAGGPNEQFFGPGTRLTVL.

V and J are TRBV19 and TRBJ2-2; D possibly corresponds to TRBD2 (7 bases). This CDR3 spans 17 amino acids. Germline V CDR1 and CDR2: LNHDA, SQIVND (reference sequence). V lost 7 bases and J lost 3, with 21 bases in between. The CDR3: CASIPNPGGQDTGELFF. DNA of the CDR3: TGTGCCAGTATCCCAAATCCCGGGGGGCAAGACACCGGGGAGCTGTTTTTT.

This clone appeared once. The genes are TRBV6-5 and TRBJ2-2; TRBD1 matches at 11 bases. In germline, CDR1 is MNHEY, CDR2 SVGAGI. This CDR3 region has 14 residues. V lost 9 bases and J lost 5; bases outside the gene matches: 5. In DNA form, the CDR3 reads TGTGCCAGTTGGGACAGGGGGAAAACCGGGGAGCTGTTTTTT. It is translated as CASWDRGKTGELFF.

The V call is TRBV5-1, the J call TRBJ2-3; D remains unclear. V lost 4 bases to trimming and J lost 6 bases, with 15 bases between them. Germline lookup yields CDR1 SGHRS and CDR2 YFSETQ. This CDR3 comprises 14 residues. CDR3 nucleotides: TGCGCCAGCAGCCCCCGACACACCACCGATACGCAGTATTTT. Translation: CASSPRHTTDTQYF. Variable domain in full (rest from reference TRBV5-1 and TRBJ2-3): KAGVTQTPRYLIKTRGQQVTLSCSPISGHRSVSWYQQTPGQGLQFLFEYFSETQRNKGNFPGRFSGRQFSNSRSEMNVSTLELGDSALYLCASSPRHTTDTQYFGPGTRLTVL.

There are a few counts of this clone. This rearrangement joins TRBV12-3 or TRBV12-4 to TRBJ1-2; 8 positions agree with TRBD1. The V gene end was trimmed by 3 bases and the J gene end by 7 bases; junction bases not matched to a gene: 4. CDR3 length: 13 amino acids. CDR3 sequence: CASSFGQGRGYTF. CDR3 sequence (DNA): TGTGCCAGCAGTTTTGGACAGGGACGTGGCTACACCTTC.

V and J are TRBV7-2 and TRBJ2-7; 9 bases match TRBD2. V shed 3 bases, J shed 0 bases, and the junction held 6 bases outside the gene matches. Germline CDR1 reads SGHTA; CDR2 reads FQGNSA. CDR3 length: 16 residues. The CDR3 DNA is TGTGCCAGCAGCTTGATGAGTAGCGGGAGCTCCTACGAGCAGTACTTC. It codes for CASSLMSSGSSYEQYF. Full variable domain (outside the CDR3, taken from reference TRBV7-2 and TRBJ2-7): GAGVSQSPSNKVTEKGKDVELRCDPISGHTALYWYRQSLGQGLEFLIYFQGNSAPDKSGLPSDRFSAERTGGSVSTLTIQRTQQEDSAVYLCASSLMSSGSSYEQYFGPGTRLTVT.

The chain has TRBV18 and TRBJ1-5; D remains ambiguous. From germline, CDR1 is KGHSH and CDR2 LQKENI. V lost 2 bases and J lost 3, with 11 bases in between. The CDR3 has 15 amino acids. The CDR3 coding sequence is TGTGCCAGCTCACCAATAGCCGGGAACAATCAGCCCCAGCATTTT. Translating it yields CASSPIAGNNQPQHF. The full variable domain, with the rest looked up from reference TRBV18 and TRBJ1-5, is NAGVMQNPRHLVRRRGQEARLRCSPMKGHSHVYWYRQLPEEGLKFMVYLQKENIIDESGMPKERFSAEFPKEGPSILRIQQVVRGDSAAYFCASSPIAGNNQPQHFGDGTRLSIL.

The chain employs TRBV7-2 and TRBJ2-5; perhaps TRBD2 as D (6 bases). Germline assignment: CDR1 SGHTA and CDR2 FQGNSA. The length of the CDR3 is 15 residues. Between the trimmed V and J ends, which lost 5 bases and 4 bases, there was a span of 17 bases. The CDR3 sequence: CASSPGHGEAETQYF. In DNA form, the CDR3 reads TGTGCCAGCAGCCCGGGGCACGGGGAGGCAGAGACCCAGTACTTC. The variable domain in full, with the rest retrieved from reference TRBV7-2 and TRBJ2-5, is GAGVSQSPSNKVTEKGKDVELRCDPISGHTALYWYRQSLGQGLEFLIYFQGNSAPDKSGLPSDRFSAERTGGSVSTLTIQRTQQEDSAVYLCASSPGHGEAETQYFGPGTRLLVL.

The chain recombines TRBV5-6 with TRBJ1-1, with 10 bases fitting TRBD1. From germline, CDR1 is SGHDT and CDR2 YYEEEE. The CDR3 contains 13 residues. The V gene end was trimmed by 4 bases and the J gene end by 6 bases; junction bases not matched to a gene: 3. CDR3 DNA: TGTGCCAGCAGCGGAGGACAGGGGGCTGAAGCTTTCTTT. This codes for CASSGGQGAEAFF.

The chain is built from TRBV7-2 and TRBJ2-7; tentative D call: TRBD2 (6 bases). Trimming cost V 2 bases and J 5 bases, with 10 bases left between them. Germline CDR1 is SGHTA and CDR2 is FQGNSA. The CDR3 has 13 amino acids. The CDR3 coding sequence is TGTGCCAGCAGCTTAAGCTGGAGGGACGAGCAGTACTTC. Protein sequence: CASSLSWRDEQYF. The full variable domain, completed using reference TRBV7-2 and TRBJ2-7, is GAGVSQSPSNKVTEKGKDVELRCDPISGHTALYWYRQSLGQGLEFLIYFQGNSAPDKSGLPSDRFSAERTGGSVSTLTIQRTQQEDSAVYLCASSLSWRDEQYFGPGTRLTVT.

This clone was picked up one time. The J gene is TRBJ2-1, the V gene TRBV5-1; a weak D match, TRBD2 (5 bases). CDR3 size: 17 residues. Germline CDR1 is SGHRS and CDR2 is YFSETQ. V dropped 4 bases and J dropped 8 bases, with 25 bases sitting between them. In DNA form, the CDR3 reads TGCGCCAGCAGCATTCGGGGAAAGTTTGGCTATCCCCATGAGCAGTTCTTC. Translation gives CASSIRGKFGYPHEQFF.

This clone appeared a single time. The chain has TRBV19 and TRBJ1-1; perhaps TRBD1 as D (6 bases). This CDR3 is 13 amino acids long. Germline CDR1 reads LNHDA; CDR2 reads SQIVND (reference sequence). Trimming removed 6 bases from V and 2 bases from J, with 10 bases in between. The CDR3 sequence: CASRDRPNTEAFF. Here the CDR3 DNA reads TGTGCCAGTAGAGACAGGCCTAACACTGAAGCTTTCTTT. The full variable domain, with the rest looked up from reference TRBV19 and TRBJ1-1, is DGGITQSPKYLFRKEGQNVTLSCEQNLNHDAMYWYRQDPGQGLRLIYYSQIVNDFQKGDIAEGYSVSREKKESFPLTVTSAQKNPTAFYLCASRDRPNTEAFFGQGTRLTVV.

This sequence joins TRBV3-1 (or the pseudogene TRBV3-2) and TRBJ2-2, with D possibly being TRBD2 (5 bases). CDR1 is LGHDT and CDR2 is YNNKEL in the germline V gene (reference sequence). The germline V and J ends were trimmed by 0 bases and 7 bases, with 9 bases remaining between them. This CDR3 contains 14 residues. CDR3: CASSQDRGYGELFF. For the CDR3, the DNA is TGTGCCAGCAGCCAAGATCGCGGGTACGGGGAGCTGTTTTTT.

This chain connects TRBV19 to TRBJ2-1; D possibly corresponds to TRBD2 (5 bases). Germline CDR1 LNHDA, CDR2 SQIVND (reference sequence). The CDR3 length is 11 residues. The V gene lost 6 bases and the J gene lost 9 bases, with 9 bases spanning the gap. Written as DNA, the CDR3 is TGTGCCAGTAGCCTAGCCGGTGAGCAGTTCTTC. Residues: CASSLAGEQFF. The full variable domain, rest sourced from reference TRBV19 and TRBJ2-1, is DGGITQSPKYLFRKEGQNVTLSCEQNLNHDAMYWYRQDPGQGLRLIYYSQIVNDFQKGDIAEGYSVSREKKESFPLTVTSAQKNPTAFYLCASSLAGEQFFGPGTRLTVL.

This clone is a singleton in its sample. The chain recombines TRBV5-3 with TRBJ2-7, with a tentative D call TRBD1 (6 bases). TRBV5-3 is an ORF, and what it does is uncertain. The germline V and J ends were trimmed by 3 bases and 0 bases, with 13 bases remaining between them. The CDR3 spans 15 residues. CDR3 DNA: TGTGCCAGAAGCTGGGCCCGGGACATCTCCTACGAGCAGTACTTC. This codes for CARSWARDISYEQYF.

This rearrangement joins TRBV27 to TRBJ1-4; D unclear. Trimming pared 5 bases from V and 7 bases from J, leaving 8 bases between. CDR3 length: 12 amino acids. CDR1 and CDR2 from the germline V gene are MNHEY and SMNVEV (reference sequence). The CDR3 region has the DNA TGTGCCAGCAGTCGGCCGGGTGAAAAACTGTTTTTT. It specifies CASSRPGEKLFF.